This TCR beta chain is drawn from a study of vaccination effects on CD4 cells after COVID-19. Only a few counts were recorded for this clone. The target antigen is unknown. Germline CDR1 reads LNHDA; CDR2 reads SQIVND (reference sequence). After removal of 6 bases from V and 7 bases from J, the junction contained 8 bases not matched to a gene. This CDR3 contains 13 residues. Isolation of CD4+ T cells took place after 10 days of culture. Previously uninfected by SARS-CoV-2, the vaccine recipients also showed negative nucleocapsid antibodies. This table comes from immunoSEQ multiplex PCR, and its TCRdb copy is limited to in-frame clones, with some not included. The repertoire holds about 74,000 clones, with around 77% as singletons.

The sequence derives from a human donor who received a COVID-19 vaccine. The chain employs TRBV19 and TRBJ1-2; 7 bases fit TRBD1. The sample was CD4+ T cells from PBMCs cultured without peptide, taken before COVID-19 vaccination. The CDR3: CASRPSAGGGYTF. Written as DNA, the CDR3 is TGTGCCAGTAGACCCAGCGCAGGGGGTGGCTACACCTTC.